This entry lists 10 T cell receptor beta chains sequenced from one sample in a study of response to subunit inactivated influenza vaccine. One entry per CDR3 protein results from TCRdb running MiXCR on the RT-PCR reads. Among fewer than 650,000 distinct CDR3 sequences listed, over 10% were seen once. The material was PBMCs from blood, obtained 45 days after vaccination. Source of these receptors: a man in his fifties or sixties who received an inactivated influenza vaccine.

This sequence joins TRBV5-1 and TRBJ2-1; 8 bases map to TRBD2. Looked up from germline, CDR1 is SGHRS and CDR2 is YFSETQ. There are 17 residues in the CDR3. V gave up 3 bases and J gave up 0 bases; unmatched junction bases: 8. CDR3 protein: CASSWDPGTSSYNEQFF. The DNA for the CDR3 is TGCGCCAGCAGCTGGGATCCCGGGACTAGCTCCTACAATGAGCAGTTCTTC.

V and J are TRBV20-1 and TRBJ1-1, with TRBD1 identical over 8 bases. The germline CDR1 and CDR2 sequences are DFQATT and SNEGSKA (reference sequence). This CDR3 contains 12 residues. V shed 1 base and J 11 bases; nucleotides not matched to a gene: 6. The CDR3 nucleotides are TGCAGTGCTAGAGTGGGACAGGCTGGGGCTTTCTTT. This encodes CSARVGQAGAFF.

The sample holds many counts of this clonotype. The chain has TRBV9 and TRBJ2-3, with 8 bases lining up with TRBD2. This CDR3 has 17 amino acids. The trim removed 0 bases at V and 0 bases at J, leaving 6 bases unmatched. CDR1 is SGDLS, CDR2 YYNGEE, per germline. The CDR3 sequence is CASSVGPAGASTDTQYF. CDR3 DNA sequence: TGTGCCAGCAGCGTAGGTCCAGCGGGAGCTAGCACAGATACGCAGTATTTT.

This clonotype occurred a few times. V gene TRBV5-5 combines with J gene TRBJ2-7; D possibly matches TRBD1 or TRBD2 (5 bases each). Trimming shortened V by 0 bases and J by 12 bases, and 10 bases separated the two germline ends. CDR3 length: 11 amino acids. Germline V CDR1 and CDR2: SGHKS, YYEKEE (reference sequence). CDR3: CASSLDGALYF. DNA for the CDR3: TGTGCCAGCAGCTTGGACGGGGCCCTGTACTTC.

This clonotype was detected only a few times. The chain is built from TRBV29-1 and TRBJ2-3; TRBD1 or TRBD2 may be the D gene (7 bases each). V was clipped by 8 bases and J by 6 bases, with 21 bases between them. The CDR3 has 14 amino acids. Germline CDR1 and CDR2: SQVTM and ANQGSEA. For the CDR3, the DNA is TGCAGCACCGGGGAGGGGGCATTTCTCGATACGCAGTATTTT. Protein sequence: CSTGEGAFLDTQYF.

This clonotype was counted ten times or more. The rearrangement links TRBV4-2 to TRBJ2-7; 8 bases line up with TRBD2. V trimming: 8 bases; J trimming: 1 base; junction bases outside the gene matches: 13. CDR1 is LGHNA and CDR2 is YNFKEQ in the germline V gene. This CDR3 contains 16 residues. The CDR3 DNA reads TGTGCCAGCGGGGGAGCGGGAGACTGGGAGTCCTACGAGCAGTACTTC. As protein: CASGGAGDWESYEQYF.

This clonotype came up many times. V and J are TRBV28 and TRBJ2-7, with TRBD2 identical over 13 bases. Trimming took 4 bases from V and 7 from J; bases not matched to a gene: 4. The germline V gene encodes CDR1 MDHEN and CDR2 SYDVKM. The CDR3 extends over 14 amino acids. The CDR3 region is CASSYTSGGAEQYF. The CDR3 bases are TGTGCCAGCAGTTACACTAGCGGGGGGGCGGAGCAGTACTTC.

The chain joins TRBV6-2 or TRBV6-3 to TRBJ2-2; either TRBD1 or TRBD2 may fit D (5 bases each). Trimming cost V 5 bases and J 7 bases, with 11 bases left between them. The germline CDR1 and CDR2 sequences are MNHEY and SVGEGT. The CDR3 has 13 residues. CDR3 amino acids: CASSPRGHGELFF. Written as DNA, the CDR3 is TGTGCCAGCAGTCCTCGGGGCCACGGGGAGCTGTTTTTT.

This clonotype has at least ten counts. The J gene is TRBJ2-3, the V gene TRBV10-3; 8 bases align to TRBD1. The ends lost 11 bases at V and 1 base at J; junction bases unmatched: 11. This CDR3 is 15 amino acids long. Germline lookup yields CDR1 ENHRY and CDR2 SYGVKD. This chain's CDR3 is CASTIGQGGTDTQYF. CDR3 coding DNA: TGTGCCTCTACAATAGGACAGGGCGGCACAGATACGCAGTATTTT.

The gene calls are TRBV3-1 and TRBJ2-3; D not certain. V lost 0 bases, J lost 4 bases, and 11 bases lay in between. The CDR3 runs 15 residues. Germline V gives CDR1 LGHDT, CDR2 YNNKEL (reference sequence). CDR3 loop: CASSQDLGRPDTQYF. In nucleotides, the CDR3 is TGTGCCAGCAGCCAAGATCTTGGACGGCCAGATACGCAGTATTTT.